Presented here are 13 T cell receptor beta chains from one specimen sequenced in a study of shared clonotypes between healthy human individuals (dated by TCRdb to the early 2020s). Library method: the immunoSEQ multiplex PCR assay. TCRdb provides this immuneACCESS table in a form limited to in-frame rearrangements. Some clones are lacking; in checked studies, under half of them reflect an unresolved V gene, and why the rest are absent is not known. Counted in this sample were about 1 million clones; 75% of them appeared once. In total, the top ten clones hold about 1.5% of the sample. Specimen: memory CD4+ T cells sorted from blood. This sample's cell subset or site label indicates: CD45RA-negative fraction. The receptors stem from a man aged 18 to 35 in good health.

This clone was seen a handful of times. The rearrangement uses TRBV5-4 and TRBJ2-1; a possible D gene is TRBD1 (6 bases). Germline V gene lookup returns CDR1 SGHNT and CDR2 YYREEE (reference sequence). The CDR3 covers 15 residues. Trimming stripped 0 bases from V and 5 bases from J, with 12 bases between. CDR3: CASSLGQGWDNEQFF. The CDR3 bases are TGTGCCAGCAGCTTGGGGCAGGGGTGGGACAATGAGCAGTTCTTC.

Written as DNA, the CDR3 is TGTGCCAGCAGTTTATCCCCCTCCCCTTCCTACGAGCAGTACTTC. It specifies CASSLSPSPSYEQYF. This chain uses TRBV27 with TRBJ2-7; D gene uncertain. The CDR3 is made up of 15 amino acids. CDR1 MNHEY and CDR2 SMNVEV come from the germline V gene (reference sequence). Trimming removed 0 bases from V and 1 base from J, with 10 bases in between.

The rearrangement links TRBV2 to TRBJ2-1; a weak D match, TRBD2 (6 bases). Germline loops: CDR1 SNHLY, CDR2 FYNNEI. V gave up 6 bases and J gave up 3 bases, with 18 bases separating them. The CDR3 runs to 16 residues. The CDR3 sequence is CASRGPGLRFYNEQFF. The CDR3 coding sequence is TGTGCCAGCAGGGGACCGGGACTCCGTTTCTACAATGAGCAGTTCTTC.

V gene TRBV15 combines with J gene TRBJ2-3; D gene ambiguous. The CDR3 sequence is 12 residues long. Per germline, CDR1 LNHNV and CDR2 YYDKDF (reference sequence). V lost 0 bases and J 7 bases, leaving 5 bases between the germline ends. The CDR3 here is CATSRDSYTQYF. The CDR3, as DNA: TGTGCCACCAGCAGAGATTCGTATACGCAGTATTTT.

J is TRBJ2-1 and V is TRBV19; TRBD1 agrees at 7 bases. V trimming: 5 bases; J trimming: 2 bases; junction bases outside the gene matches: 3. Germline lookup yields CDR1 LNHDA and CDR2 SQIVND (reference sequence). The CDR3 is made up of 14 amino acids. CDR3 loop: CASSPQGTYNEQFF. The CDR3 DNA reads as TGTGCCAGTAGTCCACAGGGGACCTACAATGAGCAGTTCTTC.

This clone was counted a few times. This rearrangement joins TRBV4-1 to TRBJ1-1; 10 bases match TRBD1. Germline V gives CDR1 MGHRA, CDR2 YSYEKL. Trimming removed 5 bases from V and 5 bases from J; junction bases left unmatched: 8. The CDR3 contains 15 residues. The CDR3 nucleotides are TGCGCCAGCAGCTATCGAGGACAGGGGGTGACTGAAGCTTTCTTT. This codes for CASSYRGQGVTEAFF.

The rearrangement joins TRBV5-4 to TRBJ2-3, with TRBD1 matching over 7 bases. This CDR3 has 15 residues. Germline-derived CDR1 and CDR2 are SGHNT and YYREEE (reference sequence). The V gene end was trimmed by 3 bases and the J gene end by 1 base; junction bases not matched to a gene: 5. The CDR3 sequence is CASSSTTGGTDTQYF. The CDR3 DNA reads as TGTGCCAGCAGCTCGACCACAGGGGGCACAGATACGCAGTATTTT.

The genes are TRBV5-6 and TRBJ2-5; D ambiguous. The J call is in doubt because the DNA end fits TRBJ2-7 better. Germline lookup yields CDR1 SGHDT and CDR2 YYEEEE. This CDR3 comprises 14 residues. Here the CDR3 reads CASSLLQTANEQYF. The DNA of the CDR3 is TGTGCCAGCAGCTTGCTGCAGACCGCCAACGAGCAGTACTTC.

This clone was observed a few times. The chain links TRBV28 to TRBJ2-3; D is undetermined. Trimming took off 5 bases at V and 11 bases at J, with 17 bases between the two ends. Looked up from germline, CDR1 is MDHEN and CDR2 is SYDVKM. The CDR3 has 13 amino acids. The CDR3, as DNA: TGTGCCAGCAGTCCCCGCCCCACGGGCTGGCAGTATTTT. This gives the protein CASSPRPTGWQYF.

The V and J genes are TRBV2 and TRBJ1-2; tentative D call: TRBD1 (5 bases). Germline values: CDR1 SNHLY, CDR2 FYNNEI. This CDR3 is built from 15 residues. Trimming removed 5 bases from V and 0 bases from J, with 13 bases in between. This chain's CDR3 is CASSISQVTNYGYTF. The DNA for the CDR3 is TGTGCCAGCAGTATTTCACAGGTTACTAACTATGGCTACACCTTC.

A remark on this clone: Other DNA sequences within the sample encode an identical CDR3. The chain is built from TRBV5-1 and TRBJ1-4; the D gene is possibly TRBD1 (5 bases). Germline V gene lookup returns CDR1 SGHRS and CDR2 YFSETQ. CDR3 length equals 14 residues. Trimming cost V 2 bases and J 4 bases, with 9 bases left between them. The CDR3 loop reads CASSLGTGNEKLFF. The CDR3 DNA sequence: TGCGCCAGCAGCTTAGGGACCGGTAATGAAAAACTGTTTTTT.

V gene TRBV30 combines with J gene TRBJ1-4; D unresolved. Trimming removed 5 bases at V and 3 bases at J, with 10 bases between. CDR1 is GTSNPN, CDR2 SVGIG, per germline (reference sequence). The CDR3 length is 13 residues. CDR3 region: CAWEAQANEKLFF. In DNA form, the CDR3 reads TGTGCCTGGGAGGCCCAAGCTAATGAAAAACTGTTTTTT.

The chain is built from TRBV15 and TRBJ1-5, with D perhaps matching TRBD1 (6 bases). Germline values: CDR1 LNHNV, CDR2 YYDKDF (reference sequence). This CDR3 spans 18 amino acids. V was cut by 2 bases and J by 2 bases, with 19 bases left in between. The CDR3 loop reads CATSRPRDKLLGNQPQHF. The CDR3 region has the DNA TGTGCCACCAGCAGACCCCGGGACAAACTTCTAGGCAATCAGCCCCAGCATTTT.